The clone carrying this T cell receptor beta chain has at least ten counts. Investigators profiled TCR beta VDJ and CDR3 from genomic DNA template. TCRdb recomputed calls from the reads with MiXCR, one row per CDR3 protein. This table has about 160,000 distinct CDR3 sequences, about two thirds appearing once. The data belong to a study of CD8+CD57+ T cells in acquired aplastic anemia. J was trimmed by 10 bases and V by 8 bases; bases with no gene match: 14. This CDR3 comprises 15 residues. The germline CDR1 and CDR2 sequences are SGHTA and FQGTGA. Only patients with CD8+CD57+ cell expansion on flow cytometry were chosen for sequencing.

The chain joins TRBV7-3 to TRBJ2-1, with 10 positions matching TRBD2. The specimen sequenced was sorted CD4+, CD8+, or CD8+CD57+ T cells (not recorded which) from PBMCs. This clonotype was sampled from a human donor with aplastic anemia. Here the CDR3 reads CASGVAGGPQFEQFF. Here the CDR3 DNA reads TGTGCCAGCGGTGTAGCGGGGGGCCCCCAATTCGAGCAGTTCTTC.